The 5 T cell receptor beta chains below come from one sample, sequenced in a study of OX40 agonist ivuxolimab in advanced cancers. Generated by immunoSEQ multiplex PCR, the TCRdb table keeps only in-frame clones and is missing some. This sample has over 5,000 clones, with around four fifths found just once. The sample consisted of CD4+ or CD8+ T cells sorted from blood, taken in a trial of the OX40 agonist ivuxolimab. The receptors shown here come from an adult with an advanced solid tumor such as melanoma, head and neck, liver or kidney cancer.

The chain uses TRBV4-3 and TRBJ1-1; 10 bases fit TRBD1. V trimming: 3 bases; J trimming: 2 bases; junction bases outside the gene matches: 6. This CDR3 comprises 16 residues. The germline CDR1 and CDR2 sequences are LGHNA and YSLEER. Here the CDR3 DNA reads TGCGCCAGCAGCCACCGCGGGACAGGGGAAAACACTGAAGCTTTCTTT. Protein: CASSHRGTGENTEAFF.

Here the CDR3 reads CASSPGQLNTEAFF. For the CDR3, the DNA is TGTGCCAGCAGTCCCGGACAGTTGAACACTGAAGCTTTCTTT. The chain couples TRBV6-5 to TRBJ1-1, with D possibly matching TRBD1 (6 bases). This CDR3 contains 14 residues. CDR1 MNHEY and CDR2 SVGAGI come from the germline V gene. Trimming took 5 bases from V and 0 from J, leaving 10 bases between them.

As regards this clone: The junction departs from germline at one end; a sequencing error may be responsible. This chain links TRBV19 with TRBJ2-1; 8 nucleotides match TRBD1. This CDR3 has 13 amino acids. Germline CDR1 reads LNHDA; CDR2 reads SQIVND (reference sequence). The CDR3 protein is CATSWQGAYEQFF. The DNA of the CDR3 is TGTGCCACTAGTTGGCAGGGGGCTTATGAGCAGTTCTTC.

The V gene is TRBV10-1, the J gene TRBJ1-1; no clear D gene. V was clipped by 1 base and J by 7 bases, with 10 bases between them. The CDR3 runs 13 residues. CDR1 and CDR2 (germline): WNHNN, SYGVQD (reference sequence). CDR3 region: CASSEYRTVEAFF. The CDR3 DNA follows: TGCGCCAGCAGTGAGTACCGAACAGTTGAAGCTTTCTTT.

The CDR3 here is CASSRREVLKLAGELFF. The CDR3 DNA sequence: TGTGCCAGCAGCCGCAGGGAGGTCTTAAAGTTGGCCGGGGAGCTGTTTTTT. The chain employs TRBV7-2 and TRBJ2-2, with D perhaps matching TRBD2 (6 bases). This CDR3 region has 17 residues. Trimming left V 5 bases short and J 6 bases short, with 22 bases between. Germline CDR1 SGHTA, CDR2 FQGNSA.